The source of this T cell receptor beta chain is a study of OX40 agonist ivuxolimab in advanced cancers. The method was immunoSEQ multiplex PCR; TCRdb's version includes in-frame clones alone and lacks a portion of them. Of 65,000 to 90,000 clones in the sample, roughly 86% are singletons; the top ten hold roughly 0.68%. The sample holds a few counts of this clone. This clonotype was obtained from an adult with an advanced solid tumor such as melanoma, head and neck, liver or kidney cancer. Sequencing was performed on CD4+ or CD8+ T cells sorted from blood, taken in a trial of the OX40 agonist ivuxolimab.

The CDR3 coding sequence is TGTGCCAGCAGTGACTCGAGAGGTTCACGCTCCTACAATGAGCAGTTCTTC. It encodes CASSDSRGSRSYNEQFF. The rearrangement uses TRBV6-4 and TRBJ2-1, with D uncertain. This CDR3 contains 17 residues. V lost 0 bases, J lost 0 bases, and 12 bases lay in between. The V gene's germline CDR1 is MRHNA and CDR2 SNTAGT.